These 24 T cell receptor beta chains share one sample of origin, sequenced in a study of graft-versus-host responses after intestinal transplantation. These receptors have no known antigen. Profiling relied on immunoSEQ multiplex PCR, and the TCRdb table lists in-frame clones only, not all of them. The table lists just over 40,000 clones, around 95% of them singletons, with roughly 0.58% in the top ten. This material consisted of unstimulated CD8+ T cells sorted from spleen or lymph node cells, taken before transplant. Receptors originate from a human donor who was the organ donor for an intestinal transplant.

This sequence joins TRBV9 and TRBJ1-4, with 8 positions matching TRBD1. The V segment lost 6 bases and the J segment 8 bases; nucleotides outside the gene matches: 9. This CDR3 has 14 residues. Germline V gene data show CDR1 as SGDLS and CDR2 as YYNGEE. CDR3 DNA: TGTGCCAGCACCCCCAGGACAGGGTTCGAAAAACTGTTTTTT. Encoded protein: CASTPRTGFEKLFF.

The chain carries TRBV29-1 and TRBJ1-2; no firm D call. Trimming took 3 bases from V and 4 from J, leaving 9 bases between them. Per germline, CDR1 SQVTM and CDR2 ANQGSEA. The CDR3 has 12 residues. The CDR3 sequence: CSVDFGSYGYTF. CDR3 nucleotides: TGCAGCGTTGATTTTGGCAGCTATGGCTACACCTTC.

As concerns this clone: Distinct nucleotide sequences in the sample also encode this CDR3. The V gene is TRBV10-3, the J gene TRBJ2-7, with D maybe TRBD1 (5 bases). V lost 2 bases to trimming and J lost 4 bases, with 9 bases between them. Germline loops: CDR1 ENHRY, CDR2 SYGVKD. CDR3 size: 13 residues. In DNA form, the CDR3 reads TGTGCCATCAGTGAGGACAGATATTACGAGCAGTACTTC. Translation: CAISEDRYYEQYF.

The chain couples TRBV7-9 to TRBJ1-4, with a weak D call TRBD1 (5 bases). Germline CDR1 reads SEHNR; CDR2 reads FQNEAQ (reference sequence). V lost 3 bases and J 6 bases, leaving 23 bases between the germline ends. This CDR3 has 18 amino acids. Here the CDR3 DNA reads TGTGCCAGCAGCTTGGGGGAGCAGAGCCTTCATAGAGATGAAAAACTGTTTTTT. It yields the protein CASSLGEQSLHRDEKLFF.

This clone has just one count. The chain employs TRBV7-2 and TRBJ2-5; D may be TRBD1 (6 bases). The V and J ends lost 5 bases and 5 bases respectively, with 21 bases between them. The CDR3 runs to 16 residues. Germline CDR1 and CDR2: SGHTA and FQGNSA. The CDR3 region is CASSLNPGVLSETQYF. In DNA, the CDR3 is TGTGCCAGCAGCCTTAATCCAGGGGTTTTATCGGAGACCCAGTACTTC.

This sequence joins TRBV7-6 and TRBJ2-5, with D perhaps matching TRBD2 (6 bases). Trimming took 5 bases from V and 2 from J, leaving 12 bases between them. CDR3 length equals 14 residues. The germline CDR1 and CDR2 sequences are SGHVS and FNYEAQ. The chain's CDR3 is CASSPVGGQETQYF. The DNA for the CDR3 is TGTGCCAGCAGCCCCGTGGGAGGACAAGAGACCCAGTACTTC.

The chain has TRBV2 and TRBJ1-3; D is unresolved. The CDR3 has 14 amino acids. V was clipped by 3 bases and J by 0 bases, with 6 bases between them. Germline lookup yields CDR1 SNHLY and CDR2 FYNNEI. The CDR3 sequence is CASSEGASGNTIYF. The CDR3 DNA reads as TGTGCCAGCAGTGAGGGAGCCTCTGGAAACACCATATATTTT. Using reference TRBV2 and TRBJ1-3 for the parts outside the CDR3, the full variable domain is EPEVTQTPSHQVTQMGQEVILRCVPISNHLYFYWYRQILGQKVEFLVSFYNNEISEKSEIFDDQFSVERPDGSNFTLKIRSTKLEDSAMYFCASSEGASGNTIYFGEGSWLTVV.

The chain combines TRBV11-1 with TRBJ1-2; D remains ambiguous. This CDR3 is 13 amino acids long. Trimming stripped 2 bases from V and 4 bases from J, with 8 bases between. CDR1 is SGHAT and CDR2 is FQDESV in the germline V gene (reference sequence). The CDR3 reads CASSLSHGYGYTF. The CDR3 nucleotides are TGTGCCAGCAGCTTATCCCATGGCTATGGCTACACCTTC.

The chain links TRBV7-6 to TRBJ1-3; 10 bases fit TRBD1. The germline V gene encodes CDR1 SGHVS and CDR2 FNYEAQ. The length of the CDR3 is 15 residues. Trimming took 1 base from V and 9 from J; bases not matched to a gene: 6. The CDR3 here is CASSLEGTGVTTIYF. The DNA of the CDR3 is TGTGCCAGCAGCTTAGAAGGGACAGGGGTGACCACCATATATTTT.

The rearrangement uses TRBV12-1 and TRBJ1-1; the table's D call, TRBD1, was not checked against the DNA. TRBV12-1 is shown as a pseudogene. This CDR3 region has 16 residues. The CDR3 sequence: CASSLGTGLWNTEAFF. The CDR3 DNA sequence: TGTGCCAGCAGCCTAGGGACAGGGCTTTGGAACACTGAAGCTTTCTTT.

This sequence joins TRBV25-1 and TRBJ1-2; D not resolved. Trimming pared 8 bases from V and 8 bases from J, leaving 12 bases between. Germline lookup yields CDR1 MGHDK and CDR2 SYGVNS. The CDR3 runs 11 residues. The CDR3 sequence: CASVDEIGYTF. The CDR3 nucleotides read TGTGCCAGCGTAGATGAGATCGGCTACACCTTC.

This chain uses TRBV6-7 with TRBJ2-3, with unresolved D. Being an ORF, TRBV6-7 has a function that is uncertain. The CDR3 has 13 residues. V gave up 5 bases and J gave up 2 bases, with 8 bases separating them. The DNA for the CDR3 is TGTGCCAGCAGTAATACCTACACAGATACGCAGTATTTT. It specifies CASSNTYTDTQYF.

This sequence joins TRBV30 and TRBJ2-2; TRBD2 matches at 12 bases. The CDR3 covers 13 residues. Trimming at V came to 5 bases and at J to 6 bases, leaving 1 base not matched to a gene. Germline CDR1 GTSNPN, CDR2 SVGIG (reference sequence). The CDR3 sequence: CAWASGGAGELFF. The CDR3 nucleotides read TGTGCCTGGGCTAGCGGGGGGGCCGGGGAGCTGTTTTTT.

This chain links TRBV27 with TRBJ2-1; D might be TRBD2 (6 bases). Trimming stripped 4 bases from V and 3 bases from J, with 10 bases between. The CDR3 runs to 14 residues. Germline values: CDR1 MNHEY, CDR2 SMNVEV (reference sequence). CDR3 sequence (DNA): TGTGCCAGCAGTTGGGTTAGCGGCTACAATGAGCAGTTCTTC. Its translation is CASSWVSGYNEQFF.

V is TRBV5-1 and J is TRBJ1-2, with a tentative D call TRBD1 (5 bases). Germline CDR1 is SGHRS and CDR2 is YFSETQ. Trimming left V 0 bases short and J 4 bases short, with 7 bases between. The CDR3 is made up of 13 amino acids. CDR3 in DNA: TGCGCCAGCAGCTTGGAGGGGAGCTATGGCTACACCTTC. The encoded protein is CASSLEGSYGYTF.

The rearrangement links TRBV6-4 to TRBJ1-1; 9 bases map to TRBD1. Looked up from germline, CDR1 is MRHNA and CDR2 is SNTAGT. V lost 3 bases and J lost 4; bases outside the gene matches: 6. The CDR3 has 15 residues. CDR3 loop: CASSEGGDRVTEAFF. DNA of the CDR3: TGTGCCAGCAGTGAGGGGGGGGACAGGGTCACTGAAGCTTTCTTT.

The J gene is TRBJ2-1, the V gene TRBV27, with 7 bases lining up with TRBD2. Per germline, CDR1 MNHEY and CDR2 SMNVEV (reference sequence). Trimming removed 2 bases from V and 6 bases from J; junction bases left unmatched: 1. The CDR3 runs to 13 residues. This CDR3 is CASSLRGVNEQFF. The DNA of the CDR3 is TGTGCCAGCAGTTTACGGGGGGTCAATGAGCAGTTCTTC.

This chain joins TRBV4-3 and TRBJ2-4; a weak D match, TRBD2 (5 bases). This CDR3 region has 16 residues. V lost 0 bases and J 11 bases, leaving 20 bases between the germline ends. Germline-derived CDR1 and CDR2 are LGHNA and YSLEER. CDR3 in DNA: TGCGCCAGCAGCCAAGATTTCCACATGCGGGCGCAGGTTCAGTACTTC. Translation: CASSQDFHMRAQVQYF.

This clone was counted once. The genes are TRBV19 and TRBJ2-7, with unresolved D. This CDR3 region has 12 residues. V was cut by 8 bases and J by 6 bases, with 14 bases left in between. CDR1 and CDR2 from the germline V gene are LNHDA and SQIVND (reference sequence). CDR3 amino acids: CASSTWDGEQYF. DNA for the CDR3: TGTGCCAGTTCAACTTGGGATGGCGAGCAGTACTTC.

Only one count was recorded for this clone. The CDR3 here is CASTKVGTGATQYF. The CDR3 coding sequence is TGTGCCAGCACCAAGGTGGGGACCGGCGCGACCCAGTACTTC. The chain joins TRBV6-6 to TRBJ2-5; D may match TRBD1 or TRBD2 (5 bases each). CDR1 and CDR2 from the germline V gene are MNHNY and SVGAGI (reference sequence). The CDR3 is 14 amino acids. V lost 7 bases to trimming and J lost 7 bases, with 19 bases between them.

The genes are TRBV12-5 and TRBJ2-1, with D unclear. Germline V gene sequence: CDR1 LGHNT, CDR2 FRNRAP. Trimming left V 4 bases short and J 9 bases short, with 10 bases between. The length of the CDR3 is 12 residues. DNA of the CDR3: TGTGCTAGTGGTTCGGGTTTGGGTGAGCAGTTCTTC. Amino acid sequence: CASGSGLGEQFF.

The chain is built from TRBV5-8 and TRBJ2-5, with a weak D call TRBD1 (6 bases). Matching the DNA end better, TRBJ2-7 makes the J call doubtful. Germline CDR1 is SGHTS and CDR2 is YDEGEE. This CDR3 has 15 residues. The chain's CDR3 is CASSPGTLDSYEQYF. The CDR3 DNA follows: TGTGCCAGCAGCCCCGGGACACTCGACTCCTACGAGCAGTACTTC.

This chain connects TRBV29-1 to TRBJ1-1, with TRBD1 matching 7 bases. Germline trimming cut 5 bases from V and 5 bases from J; bases unmatched to any gene: 5. Germline V gene sequence: CDR1 SQVTM, CDR2 ANQGSEA. This CDR3 region has 12 residues. CDR3 bases: TGCAGCGTTTATACAGGGGAAACTGAAGCTTTCTTT. This codes for CSVYTGETEAFF.

The chain couples TRBV18 to TRBJ2-5; D not resolved. The end of the DNA is better explained by TRBJ2-7, so the J call may be wrong. Germline assignment: CDR1 KGHSH and CDR2 LQKENI. This CDR3 has 14 residues. In nucleotides, the CDR3 is TGTGCCAGCTCACCAGGTCGGCCCTCCTACGAGCAGTACTTC. Translated, it gives CASSPGRPSYEQYF.